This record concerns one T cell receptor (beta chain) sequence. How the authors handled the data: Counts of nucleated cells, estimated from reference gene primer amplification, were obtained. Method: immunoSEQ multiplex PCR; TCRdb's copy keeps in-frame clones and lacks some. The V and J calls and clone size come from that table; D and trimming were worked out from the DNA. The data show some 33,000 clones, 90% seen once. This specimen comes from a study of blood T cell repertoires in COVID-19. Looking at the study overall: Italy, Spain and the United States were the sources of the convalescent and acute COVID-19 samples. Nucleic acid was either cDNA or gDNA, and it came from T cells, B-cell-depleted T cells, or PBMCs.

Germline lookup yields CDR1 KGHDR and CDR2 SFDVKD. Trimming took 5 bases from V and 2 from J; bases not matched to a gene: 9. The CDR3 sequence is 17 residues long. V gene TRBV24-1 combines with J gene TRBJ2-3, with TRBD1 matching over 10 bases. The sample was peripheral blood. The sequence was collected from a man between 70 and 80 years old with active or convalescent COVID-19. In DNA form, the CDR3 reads TGTGCCACCAGTGCCCTGGGACAGGGGATGGTCACAGATACGCAGTATTTT. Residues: CATSALGQGMVTDTQYF.